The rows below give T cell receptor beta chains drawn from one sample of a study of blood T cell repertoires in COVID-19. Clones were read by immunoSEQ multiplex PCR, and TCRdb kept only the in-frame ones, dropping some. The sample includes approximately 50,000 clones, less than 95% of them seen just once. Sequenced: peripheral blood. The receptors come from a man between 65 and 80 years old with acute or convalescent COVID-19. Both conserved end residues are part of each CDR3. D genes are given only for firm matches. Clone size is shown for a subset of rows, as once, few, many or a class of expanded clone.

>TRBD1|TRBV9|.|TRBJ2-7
CASSVETGAYEQYF
TGTGCCAGCAGCGTAGAAACAGGGGCCTACGAGCAGTACTTC
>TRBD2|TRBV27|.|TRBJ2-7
CASSLSSGVTIYEQYF
TGTGCCAGCAGTTTATCCAGCGGGGTGACTATATACGAGCAGTACTTC
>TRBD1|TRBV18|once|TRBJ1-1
CASSPGQISMNTEAFF
TGTGCCAGCTCACCGGGACAGATCAGTATGAACACTGAAGCTTTCTTT
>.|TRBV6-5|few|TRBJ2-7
CASSIREGAYEQYF
TGTGCCAGCAGTATCAGGGAGGGGGCCTACGAGCAGTACTTC
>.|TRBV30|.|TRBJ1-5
CAWSEAGGQPQHF
TGTGCCTGGAGTGAAGCAGGTGGTCAGCCCCAGCATTTT
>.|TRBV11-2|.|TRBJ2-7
CASSSYRVLVHEQYF
TGTGCCAGCAGCTCCTACAGGGTCTTAGTCCACGAGCAGTACTTC
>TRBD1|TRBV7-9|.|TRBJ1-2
CASSLGQSYGYTF
TGTGCCAGCAGCCTGGGACAGTCTTATGGCTACACCTTC
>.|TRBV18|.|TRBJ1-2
CASAAGASNYGYTF
TGTGCCAGCGCCGCAGGGGCCTCTAACTATGGCTACACCTTC
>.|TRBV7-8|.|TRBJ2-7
CASSLAGGPYEQYF
TGTGCCAGCAGCTTAGCGGGGGGACCCTACGAGCAGTACTTC
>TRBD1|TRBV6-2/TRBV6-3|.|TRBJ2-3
CASSYSRTGGPDTQYF
TGTGCCAGCAGTTACTCGAGGACAGGGGGACCAGATACGCAGTATTTT
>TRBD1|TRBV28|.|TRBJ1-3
CASSRDRGRNTIYF
TGTGCCAGCAGTCGGGACAGGGGACGAAACACCATATATTTT
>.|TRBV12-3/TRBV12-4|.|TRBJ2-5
CASSGRGGETQYF
TGTGCCAGCAGTGGAAGGGGGGGCGAGACCCAGTACTTC
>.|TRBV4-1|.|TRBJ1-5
CASSRERQTPFPQPQHF
TGCGCCAGCAGCCGAGAGAGACAGACCCCTTTCCCCCAGCCCCAGCATTTT
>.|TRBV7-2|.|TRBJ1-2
CASSLSISGAGYTF
TGTGCCAGCAGCTTAAGTATTTCTGGAGCTGGCTACACCTTC
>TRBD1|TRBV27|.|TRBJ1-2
CASSRLGTGGMGYGYTF
TGTGCCAGCAGTCGACTTGGGACAGGGGGGATGGGCTATGGCTACACCTTC
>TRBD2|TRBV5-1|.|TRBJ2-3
CASSASGTSGDTQYF
TGCGCCAGCAGCGCCTCCGGGACTAGCGGGGATACGCAGTATTTT
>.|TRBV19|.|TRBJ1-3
CASSPGGNTIYF
TGTGCCAGTAGTCCCGGGGGAAACACCATATATTTT
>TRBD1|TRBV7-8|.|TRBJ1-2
CASNKDRVPLANYGYTF
TGTGCCAGCAATAAGGACAGGGTCCCCCTAGCTAACTATGGCTACACCTTC
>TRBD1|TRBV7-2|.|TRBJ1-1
CASRIQGLNTEAFF
TGTGCCAGCAGGATACAGGGGTTGAACACTGAAGCTTTCTTT
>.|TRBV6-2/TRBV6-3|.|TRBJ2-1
CASSYSIPGTTEQSSYNEQFF
TGTGCCAGCAGTTACTCGATACCAGGGACAACCGAGCAGAGCTCCTACAATGAGCAGTTCTTC
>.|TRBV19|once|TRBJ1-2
CASSIAAVRANYGYTF
TGTGCCAGTAGTATAGCTGCCGTTAGAGCTAACTATGGCTACACCTTC
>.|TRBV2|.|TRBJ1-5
CASSDASQPQHF
TGTGCCAGCAGTGATGCGAGTCAGCCCCAGCATTTT
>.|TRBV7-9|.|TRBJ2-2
CASSFPWRGQNTGELFF
TGTGCCAGCAGCTTCCCGTGGCGCGGCCAGAACACCGGGGAGCTGTTTTTT
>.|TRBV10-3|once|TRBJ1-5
CAISESQSNQPQHF
TGTGCCATCAGTGAGTCTCAGAGCAATCAGCCCCAGCATTTT
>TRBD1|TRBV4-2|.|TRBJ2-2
CASSLPGTALDTGELFF
TGTGCCAGCAGCCTGCCTGGGACAGCACTCGACACCGGGGAGCTGTTTTTT
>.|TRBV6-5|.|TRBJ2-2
CASILTETLTGELFF
TGTGCCAGCATCCTGACAGAGACTCTAACCGGGGAGCTGTTTTTT
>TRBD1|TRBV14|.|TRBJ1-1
CASSRVPPPRGHLNTEAFF
TGTGCCAGCAGCCGCGTTCCACCCCCCAGGGGGCATTTGAACACTGAAGCTTTCTTT
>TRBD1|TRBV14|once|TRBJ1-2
CASSQGRQGNYGYTF
TGTGCCAGCAGCCAAGGCCGACAGGGTAACTATGGCTACACCTTC
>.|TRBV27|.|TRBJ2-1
CASSVQGYSYNEQFF
TGTGCCAGCAGTGTACAGGGTTACTCCTACAATGAGCAGTTCTTC
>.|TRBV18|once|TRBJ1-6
CASSPIQGTSNSPLHF
TGTGCCAGCTCACCAATTCAGGGTACTTCTAATTCACCCCTCCACTTT
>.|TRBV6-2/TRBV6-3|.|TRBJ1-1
CASSTGGEAFF
TGTGCCAGCAGTACGGGGGGTGAAGCTTTCTTT
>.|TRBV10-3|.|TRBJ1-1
CAISEALATEAFF
TGTGCCATCAGTGAGGCATTAGCCACTGAAGCTTTCTTT
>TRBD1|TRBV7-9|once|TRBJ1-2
CASSVGTANYGYTF
TGTGCCAGCTCTGTGGGGACAGCTAACTATGGCTACACCTTC
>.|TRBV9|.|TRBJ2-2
CASSVFSRMPIYRVNTGELFF
TGTGCCAGCAGCGTTTTTTCGCGGATGCCAATCTACAGGGTGAACACCGGGGAGCTGTTTTTT
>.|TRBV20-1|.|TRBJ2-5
CSASLQETQYF
TGCAGTGCTAGCCTACAAGAGACCCAGTACTTC
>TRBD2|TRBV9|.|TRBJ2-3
CASSVTSGGLYTQYF
TGTGCCAGCAGCGTAACGAGCGGGGGTCTGTATACGCAGTATTTT
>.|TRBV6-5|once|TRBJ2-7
CASRPRDSIYEQYF
TGTGCCAGCAGACCGCGGGACAGTATCTACGAGCAGTACTTC
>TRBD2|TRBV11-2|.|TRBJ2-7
CASRPGLARSSEQYF
TGTGCCAGCAGACCCGGACTAGCGAGATCGAGCGAGCAGTACTTC
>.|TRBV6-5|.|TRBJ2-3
CASSYFLSDTQYF
TGTGCCAGCAGTTACTTCCTGTCAGATACGCAGTATTTT
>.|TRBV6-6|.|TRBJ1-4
CASSYRQDNEKLFF
TGTGCCAGCAGTTACCGACAGGATAATGAAAAACTGTTTTTT
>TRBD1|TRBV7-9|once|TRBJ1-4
CASSAQQGIGEKLFF
TGTGCCAGCAGCGCCCAACAGGGGATTGGTGAAAAACTGTTTTTT
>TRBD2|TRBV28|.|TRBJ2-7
CASSLGLAAGQRYEQYF
TGTGCCAGCAGCCTGGGACTAGCGGCGGGGCAACGCTACGAGCAGTACTTC
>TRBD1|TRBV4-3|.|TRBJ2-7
CASSLRDSRDEQYF
TGCGCCAGCAGCCTTAGGGACAGCCGAGACGAGCAGTACTTC
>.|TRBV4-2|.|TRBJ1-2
CASSQPLTDQTNYGYTF
TGTGCCAGCAGCCAACCTTTGACAGACCAAACTAACTATGGCTACACCTTC
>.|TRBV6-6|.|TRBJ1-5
CASSYSRGHNQPQHF
TGTGCCAGCAGTTACTCCCGTGGGCACAATCAGCCCCAGCATTTT
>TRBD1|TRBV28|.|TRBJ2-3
CASSFSGGGTDTQYF
TGTGCCAGCAGTTTTTCAGGGGGAGGCACAGATACGCAGTATTTT
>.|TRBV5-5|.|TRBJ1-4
CASSPGWGVINEKLFF
TGTGCCAGCAGCCCCGGGTGGGGGGTAATTAATGAAAAACTGTTTTTT
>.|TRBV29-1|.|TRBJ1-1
CSVGAGNTEAFF
TGCAGCGTTGGGGCAGGGAACACTGAAGCTTTCTTT